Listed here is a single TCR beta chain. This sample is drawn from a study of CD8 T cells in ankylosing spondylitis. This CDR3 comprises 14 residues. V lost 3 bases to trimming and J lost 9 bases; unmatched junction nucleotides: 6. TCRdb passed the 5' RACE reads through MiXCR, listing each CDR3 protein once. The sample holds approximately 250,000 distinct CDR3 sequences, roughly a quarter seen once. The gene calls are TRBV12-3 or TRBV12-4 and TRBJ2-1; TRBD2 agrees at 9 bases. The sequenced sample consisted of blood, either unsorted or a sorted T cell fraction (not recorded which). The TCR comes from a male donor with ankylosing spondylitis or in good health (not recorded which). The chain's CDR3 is CASSLAGGLGEQFF. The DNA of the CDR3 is TGTGCCAGCAGTTTGGCGGGGGGGCTGGGTGAGCAGTTCTTC.